The clone carrying this TCR beta chain was counted ten times or more. The antigen remains unidentified. This sample was included in a study of breast tumors, draining lymph nodes, adjacent tissues. Samples came from axillary lymph nodes draining the breast cancer. Germline V gene lookup returns CDR1 LGHNA and CDR2 YNFKEQ. The CDR3 is made up of 13 amino acids. Deletions cut 3 bases from V and 6 bases from J, with 9 bases between. General observations from the study: Tumor repertoires ranked between lymph nodes and nontumor tissue in diversity, with V and J gene preferences.

One entry per CDR3 protein, called by TCRdb with MiXCR from the multiplex PCR reads. The table shows 150,000 to 200,000 distinct CDR3 sequences, with around 33% occurring only once. The rearrangement joins TRBV4-2 to TRBJ2-1; D is possibly TRBD2 (6 bases). This TCR derives from a female donor with breast cancer. Some clones in this sample may be carry-over from other donors' samples. Sequenced sample: axillary lymph node tissue. CDR3 residues: CASSQASVNEQFF. For the CDR3, the DNA is TGTGCCAGCAGCCAGGCTAGCGTCAATGAGCAGTTCTTC.